The rows below give T cell receptor beta chains drawn from one sample of a study of shared clonotypes between healthy human individuals. Libraries were prepared by immunoSEQ multiplex PCR; TCRdb keeps only in-frame clonotypes and omits some of them. The sample contains about a million clones, around 74% of which appear only once. The sample comprised memory CD4+ T cells sorted from blood. The receptor set was obtained from a man aged 18-30 years in good health. CDR3s include the opening cysteine and the closing phenylalanine or tryptophan. D genes are given only for firm matches. Clone size is given for some rows only: seen once, a few or many times, or a class if the clone is expanded.

CDR3 length,J gene,clone size,D gene,V gene,CDR3 protein,CDR3 DNA
13,TRBJ1-1,once,NA,TRBV6-5,CASSTGMHTEAFF,TGTGCCAGCAGTACCGGGATGCACACTGAAGCTTTCTTT
13,TRBJ2-7,NA,TRBD2,TRBV7-2,CASSWDYSGEQYF,TGTGCCAGCAGCTGGGACTACTCGGGCGAGCAGTACTTC
16,TRBJ1-1,NA,TRBD1,TRBV7-6,CASSRRDRDSAAEAFF,TGTGCCAGCAGTCGCCGGGACAGGGATTCTGCGGCTGAAGCTTTCTTT
16,TRBJ1-5,NA,NA,TRBV28,CASSLQRYYSNQPQHF,TGTGCCAGCAGTTTACAGAGATATTATAGCAATCAGCCCCAGCATTTT
13,TRBJ1-4,few,NA,TRBV30,CAWSVRGNEKLFF,TGTGCCTGGAGTGTACGCGGGAATGAAAAACTGTTTTTT
13,TRBJ2-1,NA,NA,TRBV2,CASSVFAEGEQFF,TGTGCCAGCAGTGTATTCGCAGAGGGTGAGCAGTTCTTC
14,TRBJ2-7,NA,NA,TRBV19,CASRRGSSGYEQYF,TGTGCCAGTAGGAGGGGGTCTAGCGGCTACGAGCAGTACTTC
15,TRBJ2-2,NA,TRBD2,TRBV7-6,CASSLSGGSPGELFF,TGTGCCAGCAGCTTATCGGGCGGGAGCCCCGGGGAGCTGTTTTTT
13,TRBJ2-5,few,NA,TRBV2,CAAAQDRQETQYF,TGTGCCGCAGCCCAGGACAGACAAGAGACCCAGTACTTC
11,TRBJ2-7,NA,NA,TRBV20-1,CSAEGNYEQYF,TGCAGTGCTGAGGGGAACTACGAGCAGTACTTC
15,TRBJ2-7,NA,TRBD2,TRBV10-3,CAISGSLAGPYEQYF,TGTGCCATCAGTGGATCTCTAGCGGGGCCCTACGAGCAGTACTTC
14,TRBJ1-6,NA,NA,TRBV19,CASQLGGLNSPLHF,TGTGCCAGCCAGCTGGGTGGGTTAAATTCACCCCTCCACTTT
14,TRBJ1-1,few,NA,TRBV27,CASSLGGLNTEAFF,TGTGCCAGCAGTTTAGGGGGCCTGAACACTGAAGCTTTCTTT
16,TRBJ2-1,NA,NA,TRBV4-3,CASSQELLGDYNEQFF,TGCGCCAGCAGCCAAGAGCTCCTGGGAGATTACAATGAGCAGTTCTTC
14,TRBJ1-1,NA,NA,TRBV27,CASSPPGGNTEAFF,TGTGCCAGCAGTCCCCCGGGTGGGAACACTGAAGCTTTCTTT
14,TRBJ2-7,NA,NA,TRBV5-4,CASSKGLTNYEQYF,TGTGCCAGCAGCAAGGGACTGACGAACTACGAGCAGTACTTC
11,TRBJ2-7,few,NA,TRBV2,CASRQGYEQYF,TGTGCCAGCAGACAGGGTTACGAGCAGTACTTC
14,TRBJ1-4,NA,NA,TRBV7-9,CASNSDRPNEKLFF,TGTGCCAGCAATTCGGACCGTCCTAATGAAAAACTGTTTTTT
17,TRBJ2-4,few,NA,TRBV4-1,CASSQKTVSQAKNIQYF,TGCGCCAGCAGCCAGAAGACAGTATCCCAAGCCAAAAACATTCAGTACTTC
14,TRBJ1-1,few,NA,TRBV7-9,CASISYQGRTEAFF,TGTGCCAGCATCTCTTACCAGGGGAGGACTGAAGCTTTCTTT
15,TRBJ2-5,NA,NA,TRBV7-9,CASSLQAAPIETQYF,TGTGCCAGCAGCTTACAAGCGGCTCCCATCGAGACCCAGTACTTC
16,TRBJ2-3,NA,NA,TRBV6-1,CASSEATVSRADTQYF,TGTGCCAGCAGTGAAGCGACCGTAAGCAGGGCAGATACGCAGTATTTT
14,TRBJ2-1,NA,NA,TRBV9,CASSVGGLYNEQFF,TGTGCCAGCAGCGTAGGGGGGCTTTACAATGAGCAGTTCTTC
13,TRBJ2-1,NA,NA,TRBV9,CASSLPKGDEQFF,TGTGCCAGCAGCTTACCGAAGGGGGATGAGCAGTTCTTC
15,TRBJ2-5,few,TRBD2,TRBV5-4,CASSLISGGPETQYF,TGTGCCAGCAGCTTGATTAGCGGGGGGCCAGAGACCCAGTACTTC
14,TRBJ1-5,NA,TRBD1,TRBV28,CASSLGTANQPQHF,TGTGCCAGCAGTCTCGGGACAGCAAATCAGCCCCAGCATTTT
16,TRBJ2-6,once,NA,TRBV7-2,CASSLGGSSGANVLTF,TGTGCCAGCAGCTTAGGAGGGAGCTCTGGGGCCAACGTCCTGACTTTC
15,TRBJ2-1,NA,TRBD2,TRBV9,CASSVTSGPYNEQFF,TGTGCCAGCAGCGTTACTAGCGGCCCCTACAATGAGCAGTTCTTC
14,TRBJ1-1,NA,NA,TRBV5-1,CASSLGQFNTEAFF,TGCGCCAGCAGCTTGGGACAGTTCAACACTGAAGCTTTCTTT